These 25 T cell receptor beta chains came from one sample sequenced in a study of blood T cell repertoires in COVID-19. Profiled with immunoSEQ multiplex PCR; TCRdb holds only in-frame clones, not every one. The sample holds around 220,000 clones; approximately 80% are singletons and the top ten take 3% to 4%. Sequencing was carried out using peripheral blood. All receptors derive from a middle-aged woman with active or convalescent COVID-19.

This clone showed up just a few times. V gene TRBV2 combines with J gene TRBJ1-5; possible D gene TRBD1, 5 bases. Germline values: CDR1 SNHLY, CDR2 FYNNEI. The CDR3 extends over 14 amino acids. V was pared by 3 bases and J by 5 bases, with 11 bases between. CDR3 region: CASSEQGRYQPQHF. In nucleotides, the CDR3 is TGTGCCAGCAGTGAGCAGGGTCGATATCAGCCCCAGCATTTT.

This clone has only a few counts. The chain recombines TRBV28 with TRBJ1-1, with 7 bases aligning to TRBD1. CDR3 length: 15 amino acids. After removal of 0 bases from V and 5 bases from J, the junction contained 6 bases not matched to a gene. Germline values: CDR1 MDHEN, CDR2 SYDVKM. The CDR3 sequence is CASSLWRTGGTEAFF. CDR3 nucleotide sequence: TGTGCCAGCAGTTTATGGCGGACAGGAGGAACTGAAGCTTTCTTT.

Only a few counts were recorded for this clone. V usage is TRBV11-2 and J usage is TRBJ2-1; 10 bases are shared with TRBD2. CDR1 is SGHAT and CDR2 is FQNNGV in the germline V gene. The CDR3 is 18 amino acids. The ends lost 5 bases at V and 6 bases at J; junction bases unmatched: 16. The CDR3 DNA is TGTGCCAGCAGCCCAATCTGGGTAGCGGGGGGTTTAAGCAATGAGCAGTTCTTC. The encoded protein is CASSPIWVAGGLSNEQFF.

J is TRBJ1-5 and V is TRBV5-4; D may be TRBD1 (6 bases). The V gene lost 8 bases and the J gene lost 0 bases, with 15 bases spanning the gap. Per the germline V gene, CDR1 is SGHNT and CDR2 is YYREEE (reference sequence). The CDR3 sequence is 15 residues long. This chain's CDR3 is CARHHRADSNQPQHF. The CDR3 nucleotides read TGTGCCAGACACCACAGGGCGGATAGCAATCAGCCCCAGCATTTT.

The rearrangement links TRBV5-1 to TRBJ1-6; weak D call: TRBD1 (5 bases). The germline V gene encodes CDR1 SGHRS and CDR2 YFSETQ. CDR3 length: 15 amino acids. V lost 2 bases and J lost 7, with 13 bases in between. The CDR3 DNA sequence: TGCGCCAGCAGCTTCGAATGGGGGGGAAATTCACCCCTCCACTTT. Protein sequence: CASSFEWGGNSPLHF.

V usage is TRBV28 and J usage is TRBJ1-5; D remains ambiguous. The CDR3 consists of 13 residues. In germline, CDR1 is MDHEN, CDR2 SYDVKM. V lost 1 base to trimming and J lost 7 bases, with 8 bases between them. The CDR3 nucleotides are TGTGCCAGCAGTTTATCGTTCAGGCAGCCCCAGCATTTT. Its translation is CASSLSFRQPQHF. Full variable domain (remainder filled in from reference TRBV28 and TRBJ1-5): DVKVTQSSRYLVKRTGEKVFLECVQDMDHENMFWYRQDPGLGLRLIYFSYDVKMKEKGDIPEGYSVSREKKERFSLILESASTNQTSMYLCASSLSFRQPQHFGDGTRLSIL.

In regard to this clone: Additional DNA sequences in this sample encode the identical CDR3. The V gene is TRBV5-1, the J gene TRBJ1-2; D may be TRBD1 (5 bases). This CDR3 spans 12 amino acids. Germline V gene lookup returns CDR1 SGHRS and CDR2 YFSETQ. Trimming cost V 3 bases and J 5 bases, with 8 bases left between them. The CDR3 reads CASSSQGYGYTF. The DNA of the CDR3 is TGCGCCAGCAGCTCCCAGGGTTATGGCTACACCTTC.

The rearrangement joins TRBV19 to TRBJ2-1; 12 bases map to TRBD1. Losses at the gene ends were 5 bases for V and 8 bases for J; bases not matched to a gene: 7. Germline values: CDR1 LNHDA, CDR2 SQIVND (reference sequence). This CDR3 region has 15 residues. The CDR3 sequence is CASSVRGQGAYEQFF. CDR3 coding DNA: TGTGCCAGTAGTGTGAGGGGACAGGGGGCATATGAGCAGTTCTTC.

The rearrangement links TRBV24-1 to TRBJ2-1, with 9 bases matching TRBD2. The CDR3 is 19 residues long. In germline, CDR1 is KGHDR, CDR2 SFDVKD. Trimming took 5 bases from V and 7 from J; bases not matched to a gene: 20. The CDR3 DNA sequence: TGTGCCACCAGTGCCCCCAAGAGGGCTAGCGGGGCCCGAGGGAATGAGCAGTTCTTC. It encodes CATSAPKRASGARGNEQFF.

This chain joins TRBV7-3 and TRBJ2-2; D is unresolved. CDR3 size: 13 residues. Germline V gene sequence: CDR1 SGHTA, CDR2 FQGTGA. Trimming took off 4 bases at V and 0 bases at J, with 3 bases between the two ends. As DNA, the CDR3 is TGTGCCAGCAGCTCCGCGAACACCGGGGAGCTGTTTTTT. It encodes CASSSANTGELFF.

The chain joins TRBV10-3 to TRBJ1-5, with 8 nucleotides matching TRBD1. CDR1 ENHRY and CDR2 SYGVKD come from the germline V gene. V lost 0 bases and J lost 8; bases outside the gene matches: 15. The CDR3 contains 18 residues. Written as DNA, the CDR3 is TGTGCCATCAGTGAGTCGACGACAGGGGCCCTCGGGTTTAAGCCCCAGCATTTT. Amino acid sequence: CAISESTTGALGFKPQHF.

The V gene is TRBV5-6, the J gene TRBJ1-6; a weak D match, TRBD1 (6 bases). From germline, CDR1 is SGHDT and CDR2 YYEEEE. There are 15 residues in the CDR3. Trimming took 4 bases from V and 10 from J, leaving 18 bases between them. The chain's CDR3 is CASSPETGLDSPLHF. Here the CDR3 DNA reads TGTGCCAGCAGCCCGGAGACAGGATTGGACTCACCCCTCCACTTT.

The chain has TRBV11-2 and TRBJ2-1; the D is unclear. Trimming removed 1 base at V and 6 bases at J, with 7 bases between. The CDR3 totals 13 residues. The V gene's germline CDR1 is SGHAT and CDR2 FQNNGV. The CDR3: CASSLVGRNEQFF. CDR3 sequence (DNA): TGTGCCAGCAGCTTAGTGGGCCGCAATGAGCAGTTCTTC.

This clone was seen only once. In DNA form, the CDR3 reads TGCGCCAGCAGCTGGGGACAGGGGGCGACTGAAGCTTTCTTT. Encoded protein: CASSWGQGATEAFF. The rearrangement joins TRBV5-1 to TRBJ1-1; TRBD1 aligns across 12 bases. Germline V gene lookup returns CDR1 SGHRS and CDR2 YFSETQ. V dropped 3 bases and J dropped 5; count of bases not matched to a gene: 2. The CDR3 has 14 amino acids. The whole variable domain, remainder taken from reference TRBV5-1 and TRBJ1-1, is KAGVTQTPRYLIKTRGQQVTLSCSPISGHRSVSWYQQTPGQGLQFLFEYFSETQRNKGNFPGRFSGRQFSNSRSEMNVSTLELGDSALYLCASSWGQGATEAFFGQGTRLTVV.

The chain recombines TRBV6-5 with TRBJ1-2; 8 positions match TRBD1. This CDR3 is 13 amino acids long. J was trimmed by 5 bases and V by 6 bases; bases with no gene match: 5. Germline V gene lookup returns CDR1 MNHEY and CDR2 SVGAGI. CDR3 in amino acids: CASRGTGSYGYTF. Here the CDR3 DNA reads TGTGCCAGCAGGGGGACAGGCTCGTATGGCTACACCTTC.

The chain combines TRBV6-5 with TRBJ1-2, with TRBD1 matching 7 bases. The V gene's germline CDR1 is MNHEY and CDR2 SVGAGI. The CDR3 contains 14 residues. Trimming took 6 bases from V and 4 from J; bases not matched to a gene: 8. The CDR3 nucleotides read TGTGCCAGCAGGATGACAGGGTTCGGCTATGGCTACACCTTC. This codes for CASRMTGFGYGYTF.

The V gene is TRBV9, the J gene TRBJ1-2; tentative D call: TRBD1 (6 bases). The CDR3 length is 14 residues. Trimming cost V 4 bases and J 5 bases, with 15 bases left between them. CDR1 SGDLS and CDR2 YYNGEE come from the germline V gene. This CDR3 is CASSLRTDSYGYTF. Here the CDR3 DNA reads TGTGCCAGCAGCCTCAGGACGGACAGTTATGGCTACACCTTC.

Regarding this clone: Within the sample, other DNA sequences also encode this same CDR3. This chain uses TRBV3-1 (or the pseudogene TRBV3-2) with TRBJ2-3, with 10 bases identical to TRBD1. The trim removed 3 bases at V and 0 bases at J, leaving 3 bases unmatched. This CDR3 is built from 16 residues. Germline V gene data show CDR1 as LGHDT and CDR2 as YNNKEL (reference sequence). DNA of the CDR3: TGTGCCAGCAGCCAGGACAGGGGGGGGAGCACAGATACGCAGTATTTT. Translating it yields CASSQDRGGSTDTQYF.

This clone has just one count. The rearrangement joins TRBV6-4 to TRBJ1-1; TRBD1 aligns across 7 bases. The J segment lost 5 bases and the V segment lost 8 bases, leaving 8 bases of the junction unmatched. This CDR3 has 13 residues. The germline gives CDR1 MRHNA, CDR2 SNTAGT. CDR3 bases: TGTGCCAGCCCGGGGGCAGGGGGAACTGAAGCTTTCTTT. Amino acid sequence: CASPGAGGTEAFF.

This chain uses TRBV5-1 with TRBJ2-4; 8 bases are shared with TRBD2. The CDR3 is 15 amino acids. Germline V gene lookup returns CDR1 SGHRS and CDR2 YFSETQ. J gave up 4 bases and V 4 bases, and 7 bases lay outside the gene matches. The chain's CDR3 is CASSLGSGGKNIQYF. The DNA of the CDR3 is TGCGCCAGCAGCCTGGGGAGCGGGGGTAAAAACATTCAGTACTTC.

The chain couples TRBV5-1 to TRBJ2-7; D is undetermined. This CDR3 is built from 13 residues. Germline CDR1 SGHRS, CDR2 YFSETQ. The V gene lost 1 base and the J gene lost 7 bases, with 12 bases spanning the gap. CDR3 in amino acids: CASSLHLRVEQYV. The CDR3 DNA reads as TGCGCCAGCAGCTTGCATCTGCGCGTGGAGCAGTACGTC.

This sequence joins TRBV9 and TRBJ1-2, with no clear D. The CDR3 is 14 residues long. Germline lookup yields CDR1 SGDLS and CDR2 YYNGEE. V lost 0 bases to trimming and J lost 6 bases, with 12 bases between them. CDR3 nucleotide sequence: TGTGCCAGCAGCGTAGACCTAGCGGGCCATGGCTACACCTTC. Translation gives CASSVDLAGHGYTF.

This chain connects TRBV6-5 to TRBJ2-7; 13 nucleotides align to TRBD2. Germline V lookup: CDR1 MNHEY, CDR2 SVGAGI. The CDR3 length is 15 residues. The J segment lost 3 bases and the V segment lost 6 bases, leaving 5 bases of the junction unmatched. CDR3 amino acids: CASRTSGGKNYEQYF. DNA for the CDR3: TGTGCCAGCAGGACTAGCGGGGGGAAAAACTACGAGCAGTACTTC.

The rearrangement joins TRBV5-8 to TRBJ2-2; 7 nucleotides agree with TRBD1. The germline V gene encodes CDR1 SGHTS and CDR2 YDEGEE. This CDR3 contains 15 residues. J gave up 1 base and V 0 bases, and 0 bases lay outside the gene matches. CDR3: CASSLGQGNTGELFF. CDR3 in DNA: TGTGCCAGCAGCTTGGGACAGGGGAACACCGGGGAGCTGTTTTTT.

The chain combines TRBV23-1 with TRBJ2-7; the match to TRBD1 covers 7 bases. TRBV23-1 is an ORF, and what it does is uncertain. V lost 2 bases to trimming and J lost 4 bases; unmatched junction nucleotides: 5. This CDR3 contains 14 residues. In DNA, the CDR3 is TGCGCCAGCAGTCAAACAAAACAGGGGTACGAGCAGTACGTC. This encodes CASSQTKQGYEQYV.